This T cell receptor beta chain is from a study of cytotoxic CD8 clonotypes in ibrutinib-treated CLL. Study details: When averaged across all of the samples, the counts came to 200,000 to 300,000 productive templates and more than 75,000 productive rearrangements. Study-wide results and caveats: At progression, clonality fell back toward baseline after rising at ibrutinib response. Public clonotypes (which were uncommon) either contracted or remained stable on treatment.

Germline loops: CDR1 SGDLS, CDR2 YYNGEE. Losses at the gene ends were 3 bases for V and 8 bases for J; bases not matched to a gene: 3. The CDR3 spans 14 residues. A remark on this clone: Its specificity is unknown.

Sequencing used immunoSEQ multiplex PCR; TCRdb keeps in-frame clones, though not all of them. The sample has approximately 150,000 clones, 70% to 85% seen once. The TCR sequence derives from a human donor with chronic lymphocytic leukemia. The source material was PBMCs, sampled after 24 months of ibrutinib treatment. The chain recombines TRBV9 with TRBJ2-1, with 12 bases matching TRBD2. CDR3 sequence (DNA): TGTGCCAGCAGCGGACTAGCGGGGGTGCATGAGCAGTTCTTC. Amino acids: CASSGLAGVHEQFF.